This T cell receptor beta chain derives from a study of radiotherapy plus CTLA-4 blockade in lung cancer. Study-wide background: There were objective responses in around 18% of patients, and 31% had disease control.

This clone appeared a few times. Its antigen remains unidentified. Those patients who had chemo-refractory metastatic non-small-cell lung cancer were given focal radiation along with CTLA-4 blockade through ipilimumab. Study findings and constraints: Clones of tumor-derived TCRs expanded in blood after radiotherapy plus ipilimumab.

The assay was immunoSEQ multiplex PCR, and TCRdb's table has in-frame clones only and misses some. The sample carries 120,000 or so clones, nearly 80% recorded once. Between the trimmed V and J ends, which lost 2 bases and 0 bases, there was a span of 11 bases. The germline gives CDR1 MNHEY, CDR2 SVGAGI. CDR3 length: 16 residues. Here the sequenced sample was peripheral blood, taken from a patient treated with radiotherapy plus ipilimumab. This clonotype originated in a human donor with non-small cell lung cancer who had a partial response to radiotherapy plus ipilimumab. This chain connects TRBV6-5 to TRBJ1-5, with unresolved D. Here the CDR3 DNA reads TGTGCCAGCAGTTACGGGCAGGCCTATAGCAATCAGCCCCAGCATTTT. Its protein is CASSYGQAYSNQPQHF.